Following are 20 T cell receptor beta chains from one sample sequenced in a study of CD8 T cells in ankylosing spondylitis. The study, taken as a whole, reports: Ankylosing spondylitis blood appeared to carry a characteristic TCR beta motif of roughly eight highly homologous variants.

A single record per CDR3 protein comes from TCRdb applying MiXCR to the 5' RACE reads. The sample includes some 220,000 distinct CDR3 sequences, roughly 6.6% of them seen just once. Their antigen targets remain unknown. The sample was blood, either unsorted or a sorted T cell fraction (not recorded which). These receptors all stem from a male donor with ankylosing spondylitis.

This clonotype has just a few counts. The rearrangement uses TRBV29-1 and TRBJ2-5; weak D call: TRBD1 (6 bases). CDR3 length equals 14 residues. In germline, CDR1 is SQVTM, CDR2 ANQGSEA. Trimming left V 3 bases short and J 6 bases short, with 17 bases between. The CDR3 DNA sequence: TGCAGCGTTGAGGGTCAGGGGTTGGCGAAGACCCAGTACTTC. Amino acid sequence: CSVEGQGLAKTQYF.

This clonotype was picked up many times. V gene TRBV4-2 combines with J gene TRBJ2-1; D possibly corresponds to TRBD2 (5 bases). This CDR3 comprises 18 residues. With 0 bases removed from V and 7 bases from J, the gap between germline ends came to 22 bases. The germline V gene has CDR1 LGHNA and CDR2 YNFKEQ. CDR3 protein: CASSQEFGIAPPINEQFF. Written as DNA, the CDR3 is TGTGCCAGCAGCCAAGAATTTGGCATAGCGCCGCCTATAAATGAGCAGTTCTTC.

This clonotype was seen repeatedly, ten times or more. This chain joins TRBV7-9 and TRBJ2-7; D is possibly TRBD1 (5 bases). Germline V gives CDR1 SEHNR, CDR2 FQNEAQ (reference sequence). The V end lost 5 bases, the J end lost 4 bases, and 12 bases lay between the germline ends. The CDR3 length is 13 residues. DNA of the CDR3: TGTGCCAGCAGCCAGGGATTTCGGTACGAGCAGTACTTC. This sequence encodes CASSQGFRYEQYF.

There are a few counts of this clonotype. V is TRBV7-3 and J is TRBJ2-2, with no clear D. With 4 bases removed from V and 1 base from J, the gap between germline ends came to 7 bases. Germline V lookup: CDR1 SGHTA, CDR2 FQGTGA. The CDR3 contains 14 residues. CDR3 residues: CASSSFRNTGELFF. The CDR3, as DNA: TGTGCCAGCAGCTCTTTCAGGAACACCGGGGAGCTGTTTTTT.

This clonotype occurred many times. The rearrangement joins TRBV15 to TRBJ2-7; a possible D gene is TRBD1 (5 bases). Trimming shortened V by 3 bases and J by 2 bases, and 11 bases separated the two germline ends. The CDR3 extends over 14 amino acids. In germline, CDR1 is LNHNV, CDR2 YYDKDF (reference sequence). CDR3 sequence reads: CATSSRDSAYEQYF. The DNA for the CDR3 is TGTGCCACCAGCAGCCGCGACAGTGCCTACGAGCAGTACTTC.

This chain links TRBV6-2 or TRBV6-3 with TRBJ1-5; D uncertain. The CDR3 runs to 14 residues. CDR1 is MNHEY and CDR2 is SVGEGT in the germline V gene. Trimming removed 6 bases from V and 0 bases from J, with 9 bases in between. The CDR3 DNA reads as TGTGCCAGCAGCCTCCGACCTAGCAATCAGCCCCAGCATTTT. Residues: CASSLRPSNQPQHF.

The chain links TRBV9 to TRBJ2-2, with TRBD2 as a possible D gene (6 bases). The CDR3 sequence is 13 residues long. Germline assignment: CDR1 SGDLS and CDR2 YYNGEE. The germline V and J ends were trimmed by 7 bases and 5 bases, with 12 bases remaining between them. DNA of the CDR3: TGTGCCAGCGGGGGGATCTCGACCGGGGAGCTGTTTTTT. Its translation is CASGGISTGELFF.

At least ten counts were recorded for this clonotype. The rearrangement uses TRBV4-1 and TRBJ2-1, with 10 bases aligning to TRBD2. With V trimmed by 1 base and J by 6 bases, 3 bases remained unmatched. Germline V lookup: CDR1 MGHRA, CDR2 YSYEKL. The CDR3 is 15 residues long. CDR3 sequence reads: CASSQVSSGSNEQFF. CDR3 DNA: TGCGCCAGCAGCCAAGTATCTAGCGGGAGCAATGAGCAGTTCTTC.

This clonotype came up a few times. V and J are TRBV6-1 and TRBJ2-7; D is perhaps TRBD1 (7 bases). Germline CDR1 is MNHNS and CDR2 is SASEGT. V lost 6 bases and J lost 7, with 19 bases in between. The CDR3 runs 14 residues. The CDR3 DNA is TGTGCCAGCAGCCAGGGGGGCAGTCTGCAAGAGCAGTACTTC. This encodes CASSQGGSLQEQYF.

The sample holds many counts of this clonotype. V usage is TRBV27 and J usage is TRBJ1-5; D is undetermined. Germline assignment: CDR1 MNHEY and CDR2 SMNVEV (reference sequence). V lost 0 bases to trimming and J lost 0 bases, with 6 bases between them. This CDR3 is built from 15 residues. The CDR3 loop reads CASSLSSYSNQPQHF. The CDR3 coding sequence is TGTGCCAGCAGTTTATCTAGTTATAGCAATCAGCCCCAGCATTTT.

This clonotype has at least ten counts. V is TRBV4-3 and J is TRBJ1-4; D might be TRBD1 (5 bases). CDR1 is LGHNA, CDR2 YSLEER, per germline. V was clipped by 0 bases and J by 8 bases, with 13 bases between them. CDR3 size: 15 residues. In DNA, the CDR3 is TGCGCCAGCAGCCAAGATGGTAGGGGCCGGGAAAAACTGTTTTTT. It encodes CASSQDGRGREKLFF.

This clonotype was seen ten or more times. The rearrangement joins TRBV6-2 or TRBV6-3 to TRBJ2-3; 10 nucleotides line up with TRBD1. Germline V lookup: CDR1 MNHEY, CDR2 SVGEGT. This CDR3 comprises 16 residues. V gave up 0 bases and J gave up 4 bases; unmatched junction bases: 4. CDR3: CASSYSGTGAADTQYF. DNA for the CDR3: TGTGCCAGCAGTTACTCTGGGACAGGGGCCGCAGATACGCAGTATTTT.

This sequence joins TRBV27 and TRBJ2-2; D is undetermined. Trimming took off 3 bases at V and 8 bases at J, with 10 bases between the two ends. Germline V gene sequence: CDR1 MNHEY, CDR2 SMNVEV (reference sequence). The CDR3 is 13 amino acids. Here the CDR3 reads CASSFQGPGELFF. CDR3 sequence (DNA): TGTGCCAGCAGTTTTCAAGGGCCTGGGGAGCTGTTTTTT.

Ten or more counts support this clonotype. The rearrangement links TRBV5-6 to TRBJ2-1; 11 bases align to TRBD1. This CDR3 comprises 15 residues. Germline V gives CDR1 SGHDT, CDR2 YYEEEE. Germline trimming cut 3 bases from V and 7 bases from J; bases unmatched to any gene: 6. CDR3 sequence (DNA): TGTGCCAGCAGCTGGTCGGGACAGGGGGGGAATGAGCAGTTCTTC. Its translation: CASSWSGQGGNEQFF.

The sample holds many counts of this clonotype. V and J are TRBV7-9 and TRBJ2-7, with 7 positions matching TRBD2. V was pared by 5 bases and J by 2 bases, with 6 bases of the junction left unmatched. The CDR3 has 14 residues. Germline V CDR1 and CDR2: SEHNR, FQNEAQ (reference sequence). The CDR3 coding sequence is TGTGCCAGCAGCACTCGGGGGGATCCCTACGAGCAGTACTTC. It codes for CASSTRGDPYEQYF.

This clonotype showed up many times. V gene TRBV6-5 combines with J gene TRBJ2-5; D is unclear. Germline V CDR1 and CDR2: MNHEY, SVGAGI. The CDR3 has 14 amino acids. V lost 0 bases to trimming and J lost 7 bases, with 12 bases between them. CDR3 loop: CASSYSHPVGTQYF. Written as DNA, the CDR3 is TGTGCCAGCAGTTACTCGCATCCCGTGGGGACCCAGTACTTC.

In its sample, this clonotype was seen a few times. This chain links TRBV27 with TRBJ1-1, with D uncertain. V was shortened by 7 bases and J by 3 bases, with 12 bases between the two germline ends. This CDR3 is 13 amino acids long. Germline-derived CDR1 and CDR2 are MNHEY and SMNVEV (reference sequence). The CDR3 here is CASTQLGHTEAFF. As DNA, the CDR3 is TGTGCCAGCACCCAATTGGGCCACACTGAAGCTTTCTTT.

This clonotype was counted at least ten times. The genes are TRBV4-3 and TRBJ2-7; perhaps TRBD1 as D (6 bases). Germline CDR1 reads LGHNA; CDR2 reads YSLEER. V lost 4 bases and J 3 bases, leaving 16 bases between the germline ends. The CDR3 consists of 15 residues. CDR3 nucleotides: TGCGCCAGCAGCCTTAGCCGGACAGCCTTCTACGAGCAGTACTTC. Protein: CASSLSRTAFYEQYF.

The V gene is TRBV7-9, the J gene TRBJ1-2; 7 nucleotides agree with TRBD1. CDR1 SEHNR and CDR2 FQNEAQ come from the germline V gene (reference sequence). The J segment lost 2 bases and the V segment lost 5 bases, leaving 8 bases of the junction unmatched. CDR3 size: 15 residues. CDR3 DNA: TGTGCCAGCAGCCTCACTAACAGGGGAAACTATGGCTACACCTTC. As protein: CASSLTNRGNYGYTF.

This clonotype was detected many times. In DNA, the CDR3 is TGTGCCAGCAGCTTTAGGGGACTAGCGGGTGAGGCCCCAGATACGCAGTATTTT. Its translation is CASSFRGLAGEAPDTQYF. The chain combines TRBV7-6 with TRBJ2-3; 12 nucleotides match TRBD2. The CDR3 consists of 18 residues. The germline V gene has CDR1 SGHVS and CDR2 FNYEAQ. The V segment lost 3 bases and the J segment 4 bases; nucleotides outside the gene matches: 11.